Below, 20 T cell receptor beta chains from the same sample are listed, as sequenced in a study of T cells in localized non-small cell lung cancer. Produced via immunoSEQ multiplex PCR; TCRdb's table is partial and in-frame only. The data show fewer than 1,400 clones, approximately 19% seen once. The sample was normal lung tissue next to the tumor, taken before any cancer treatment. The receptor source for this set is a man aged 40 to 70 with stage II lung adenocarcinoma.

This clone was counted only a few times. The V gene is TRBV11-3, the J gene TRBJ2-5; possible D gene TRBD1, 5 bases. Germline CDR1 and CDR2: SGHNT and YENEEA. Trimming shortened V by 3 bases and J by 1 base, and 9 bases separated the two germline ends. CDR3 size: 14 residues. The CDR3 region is CASSLFQGQETQYF. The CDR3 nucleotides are TGTGCCAGCAGCTTGTTCCAGGGCCAAGAGACCCAGTACTTC.

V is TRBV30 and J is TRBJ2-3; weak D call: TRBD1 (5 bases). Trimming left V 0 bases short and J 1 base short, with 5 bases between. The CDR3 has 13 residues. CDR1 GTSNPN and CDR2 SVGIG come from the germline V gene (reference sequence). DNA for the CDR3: TGTGCCTGGAGTGTAGGGGGCACAGATACGCAGTATTTT. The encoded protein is CAWSVGGTDTQYF.

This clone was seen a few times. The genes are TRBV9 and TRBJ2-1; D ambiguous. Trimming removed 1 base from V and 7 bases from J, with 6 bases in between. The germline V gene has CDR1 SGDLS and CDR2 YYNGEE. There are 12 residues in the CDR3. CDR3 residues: CASSVTGNEQFF. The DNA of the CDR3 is TGTGCCAGCAGCGTAACTGGTAATGAGCAGTTCTTC.

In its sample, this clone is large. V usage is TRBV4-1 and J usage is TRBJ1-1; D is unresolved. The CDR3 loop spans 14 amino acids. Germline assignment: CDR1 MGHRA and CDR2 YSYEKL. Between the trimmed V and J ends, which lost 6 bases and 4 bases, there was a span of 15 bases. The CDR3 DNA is TGCGCCAGCAGTCAAAAGGTTAGTGGCACTGAAGCTTTCTTT. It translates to CASSQKVSGTEAFF.

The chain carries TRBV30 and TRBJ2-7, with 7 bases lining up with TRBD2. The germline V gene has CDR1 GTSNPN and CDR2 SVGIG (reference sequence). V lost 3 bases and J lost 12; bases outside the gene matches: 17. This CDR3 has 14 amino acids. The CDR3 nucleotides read TGTGCCTGGAGCCCCGGCGGGGGAGTAGGTCGGATGTACTTC. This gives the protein CAWSPGGGVGRMYF.

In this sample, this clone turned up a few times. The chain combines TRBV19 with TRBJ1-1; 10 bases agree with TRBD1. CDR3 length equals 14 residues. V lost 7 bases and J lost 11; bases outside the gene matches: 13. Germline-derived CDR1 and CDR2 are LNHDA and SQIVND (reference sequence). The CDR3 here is CASTKVTGGDLAFF. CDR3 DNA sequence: TGTGCCAGTACTAAAGTGACAGGGGGCGATTTGGCTTTCTTT. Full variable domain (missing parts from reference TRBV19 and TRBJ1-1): DGGITQSPKYLFRKEGQNVTLSCEQNLNHDAMYWYRQDPGQGLRLIYYSQIVNDFQKGDIAEGYSVSREKKESFPLTVTSAQKNPTAFYLCASTKVTGGDLAFFGQGTRLTVV.

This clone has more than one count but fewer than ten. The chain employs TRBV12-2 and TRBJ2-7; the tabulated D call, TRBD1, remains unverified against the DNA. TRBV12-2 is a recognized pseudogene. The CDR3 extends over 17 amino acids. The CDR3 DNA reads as TGTGCAAGTCGCCCCAGACCGAAGGGGACACAACCTGGGGAGCAGTACTTC. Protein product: CASRPRPKGTQPGEQYF.

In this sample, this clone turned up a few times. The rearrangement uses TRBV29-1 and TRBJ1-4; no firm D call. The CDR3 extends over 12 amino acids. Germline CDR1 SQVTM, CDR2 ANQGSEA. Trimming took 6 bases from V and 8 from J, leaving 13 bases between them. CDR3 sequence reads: CSVARGGEKLFF. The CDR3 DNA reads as TGCAGCGTCGCACGGGGTGGCGAAAAACTGTTTTTT. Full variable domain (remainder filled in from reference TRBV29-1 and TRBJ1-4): SAVISQKPSRDICQRGTSLTIQCQVDSQVTMMFWYRQQPGQSLTLIATANQGSEATYESGFVIDKFPISRPNLTFSTLTVSNMSPEDSSIYLCSVARGGEKLFFGSGTQLSVL.

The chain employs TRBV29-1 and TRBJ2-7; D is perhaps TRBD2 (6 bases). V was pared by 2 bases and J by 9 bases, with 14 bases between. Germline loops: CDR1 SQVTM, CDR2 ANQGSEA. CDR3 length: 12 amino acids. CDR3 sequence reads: CSVEFGGPTQYF. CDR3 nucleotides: TGCAGCGTTGAATTCGGGGGACCTACGCAGTACTTC.

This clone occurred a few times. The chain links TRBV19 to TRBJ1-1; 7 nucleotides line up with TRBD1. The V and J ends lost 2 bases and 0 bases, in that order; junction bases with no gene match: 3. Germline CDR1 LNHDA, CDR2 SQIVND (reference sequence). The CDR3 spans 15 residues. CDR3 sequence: CASSISGGVNTEAFF. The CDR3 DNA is TGTGCCAGTAGTATATCAGGGGGGGTGAACACTGAAGCTTTCTTT.

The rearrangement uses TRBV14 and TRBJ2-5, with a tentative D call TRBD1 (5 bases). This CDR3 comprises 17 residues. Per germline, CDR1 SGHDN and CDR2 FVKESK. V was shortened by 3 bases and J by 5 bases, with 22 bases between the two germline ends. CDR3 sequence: CASSQDTSKEPRETQYF. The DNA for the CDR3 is TGTGCCAGCAGCCAGGACACCTCGAAAGAGCCCAGGGAGACCCAGTACTTC.

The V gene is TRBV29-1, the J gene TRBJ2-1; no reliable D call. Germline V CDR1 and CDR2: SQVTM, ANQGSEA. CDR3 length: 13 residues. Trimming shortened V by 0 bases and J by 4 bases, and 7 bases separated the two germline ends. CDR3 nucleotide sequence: TGCAGCGTTGAAGAGGGCGGATACAATGAGCAGTTCTTC. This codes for CSVEEGGYNEQFF.

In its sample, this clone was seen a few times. This CDR3 is CASSSPGQGYEQYF. CDR3 sequence (DNA): TGTGCCAGCAGCTCTCCGGGACAGGGCTACGAGCAGTACTTC. The rearrangement links TRBV11-3 to TRBJ2-7; TRBD1 agrees at 9 bases. Per germline, CDR1 SGHNT and CDR2 YENEEA. This CDR3 has 14 amino acids. V was pared by 4 bases and J by 3 bases, with 4 bases of the junction left unmatched.

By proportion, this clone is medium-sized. CDR3 region: CASSSFTDTGELFF. DNA for the CDR3: TGTGCCAGCAGCTCGTTTACAGACACCGGGGAGCTGTTTTTT. The chain combines TRBV11-3 with TRBJ2-2; D gene uncertain. Germline V gene data show CDR1 as SGHNT and CDR2 as YENEEA. CDR3 size: 14 residues. The ends were cut back, 4 bases at V and 3 bases at J, with 9 bases in the middle.

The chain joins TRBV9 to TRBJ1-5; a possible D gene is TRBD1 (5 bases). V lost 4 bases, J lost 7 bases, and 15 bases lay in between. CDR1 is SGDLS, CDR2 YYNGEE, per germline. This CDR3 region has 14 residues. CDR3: CASSSSGGAQPQHF. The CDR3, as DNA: TGTGCCAGCAGCTCTAGTGGGGGAGCCCAGCCCCAGCATTTT.

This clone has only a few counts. CDR3 nucleotides: TGTGCCAGCAGTTTGCGCAGGGTGGCCGGGGAGCTGTTTTTT. Protein: CASSLRRVAGELFF. This chain connects TRBV27 to TRBJ2-2, with a tentative D call TRBD1 (5 bases). Per the germline V gene, CDR1 is MNHEY and CDR2 is SMNVEV (reference sequence). Trimming pared 3 bases from V and 6 bases from J, leaving 11 bases between. The CDR3 is 14 residues long.

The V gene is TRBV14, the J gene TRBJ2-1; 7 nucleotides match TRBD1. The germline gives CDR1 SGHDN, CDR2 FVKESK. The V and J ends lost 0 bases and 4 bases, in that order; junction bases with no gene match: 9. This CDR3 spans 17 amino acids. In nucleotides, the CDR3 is TGTGCCAGCAGCCAAGAGGGGAAGGGGGCTTCATACAATGAGCAGTTCTTC. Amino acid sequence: CASSQEGKGASYNEQFF.

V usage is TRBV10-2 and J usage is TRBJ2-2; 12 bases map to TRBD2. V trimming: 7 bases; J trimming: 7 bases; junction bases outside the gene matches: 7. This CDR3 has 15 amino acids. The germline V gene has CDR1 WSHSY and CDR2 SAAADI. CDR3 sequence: CASKSSGGAGGELFF. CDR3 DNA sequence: TGCGCCAGCAAATCTAGCGGGGGGGCCGGCGGGGAGCTGTTTTTT.

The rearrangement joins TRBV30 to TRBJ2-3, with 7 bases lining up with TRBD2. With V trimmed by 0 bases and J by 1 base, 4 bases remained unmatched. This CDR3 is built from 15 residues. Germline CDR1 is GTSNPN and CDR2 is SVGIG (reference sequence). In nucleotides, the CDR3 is TGTGCCTGGAGTGTGGTCCTAGCGGGCACAGATACGCAGTATTTT. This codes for CAWSVVLAGTDTQYF.

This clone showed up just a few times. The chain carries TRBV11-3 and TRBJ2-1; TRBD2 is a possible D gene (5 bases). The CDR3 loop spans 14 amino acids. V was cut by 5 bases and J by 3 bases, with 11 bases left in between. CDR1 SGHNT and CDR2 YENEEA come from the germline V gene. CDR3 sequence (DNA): TGTGCCAGCAGCCCAGGAGGACGCTACAATGAGCAGTTCTTC. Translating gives CASSPGGRYNEQFF.